Listed below are T cell receptor beta chains from one sample, sequenced in a study of blood T cell repertoires in COVID-19. This table comes from immunoSEQ multiplex PCR, and its TCRdb copy is limited to in-frame clones, with some not included. The data hold about 350,000 clones, with 88% observed a single time. Material: PBMCs or T cells enriched from blood (not recorded which). These TCRs come from a woman in her 30s who had been exposed to COVID-19. The CDR3 runs from the conserved cysteine through the conserved F or W. A D gene is named only where the DNA matches it firmly. Clone size, where shown, is once, few, many, or a class for clones that have expanded.

TRBV28,TRBJ2-7,-,-,TGTGCCAGCAGCCCTGGGCTCTACGAGCAGTACTTC,CASSPGLYEQYF
TRBV5-1,TRBJ1-1,TRBD1,-,TGCGCCAGCAGCTTGGAAGGGACAGGGGGCTACACTGAAGCTTTCTTT,CASSLEGTGGYTEAFF
TRBV30,TRBJ2-2,-,-,TGTGCCTGGGACAGAAGCACCGGGGAGCTGTTTTTT,CAWDRSTGELFF
TRBV5-1,TRBJ2-3,-,-,TGCGCCAGCAGCTTGAGTTGGCTAGCGCTAGGAGATACGCAGTATTTT,CASSLSWLALGDTQYF
TRBV12-3/TRBV12-4,TRBJ1-2,-,-,TGTGCCAGCAGGGGACTGCTCAGACTTGGCTACACCTTC,CASRGLLRLGYTF
TRBV11-2,TRBJ2-1,TRBD2,-,TGTGCCAGCAGCTTAGGGTTAGCGGGTGAGTACAATGAGCAGTTCTTC,CASSLGLAGEYNEQFF
TRBV5-1,TRBJ1-1,-,-,TGCGCCAGCAGCTTGGTTCGGGGGAGGGTCGGTGAAGCTTTCTTT,CASSLVRGRVGEAFF
TRBV7-9,TRBJ2-7,TRBD2,once,TGTGCCAGCAGCTTACATTTGGGCGGGAGGTCGGGGGAGCAGTACTTC,CASSLHLGGRSGEQYF
TRBV19,TRBJ1-5,-,-,TGTGCCAGTAGTATGGGCAGGGTGAACGGTCAGCCCCAGCATTTT,CASSMGRVNGQPQHF
TRBV27,TRBJ2-3,-,few,TGTGCCAGCAGTCTCTTAACGGGACATTACACAGATACGCAGTATTTT,CASSLLTGHYTDTQYF
TRBV29-1,TRBJ2-5,TRBD2,-,TGCAGCGTTGAATACTTGACTAGCGGGAGGGGGGAGACCCAGTACTTC,CSVEYLTSGRGETQYF
TRBV28,TRBJ2-6,-,-,TGTGCCAGCAGGTCTCAGGCAGCTGGGGCCAACGTCCTGACTTTC,CASRSQAAGANVLTF
TRBV28,TRBJ1-2,TRBD1,-,TGTGCCAGCAGCTCAGGACAGGGGGCCTATGGCTACACCTTC,CASSSGQGAYGYTF
TRBV7-2,TRBJ2-5,TRBD2,-,TGTGCCAGCAGCTTAGAGACGACTAGCGGGAGGGCCGCGAAGACCCAGTACTTC,CASSLETTSGRAAKTQYF
TRBV6-5,TRBJ1-5,-,-,TGTGCCAGCAGTTACTTGGGAGGGACGGGCAATCAGCCCCAGCATTTT,CASSYLGGTGNQPQHF